The sequence of this TCR beta chain was determined in a study of identical twins. Study conclusions and caveats: Analyses of zero insertions could, in part, be confounded by invariant MAIT and iNKT cells. Models came in too low on out-of-frame TCR alpha sharing in monozygotic twins.

V was clipped by 4 bases and J by 3 bases, with 11 bases between them. Germline V lookup: CDR1 SGHRS, CDR2 YFSETQ. The CDR3 is 13 amino acids. Unique molecular identifiers were in the cDNA, with template-switch universal primer binding. From the 5' RACE reads, TCRdb called clonotypes with MiXCR, one entry per CDR3 protein. The data contain some 570,000 distinct CDR3 sequences, around 20% of them seen just once; the ten biggest clones take up around 0.48%. In its sample, this clonotype was seen a few times. Antigen specificity is unknown. These records were also assigned to another study, of yellow fever vaccine responses in identical twins. That study reports: The authors reported partly convergent, partly personalized vaccine responses in identical twins.

The clonotype comes from a woman aged 18-29 years in good health. This chain joins TRBV5-1 and TRBJ2-7; D ambiguous. The sample taken for sequencing was CD4+ T cells sorted from blood. The CDR3 nucleotides are TGCGCCAGCAGCCCACGGGCTGACTACGAGCAGTACTTC. Translated, it gives CASSPRADYEQYF.